This T cell receptor (beta chain) is from a study of blood T cell repertoires in COVID-19. Turning to the study itself: The United States, Italy and Spain supplied acute and convalescent COVID-19 samples.

This table comes from immunoSEQ multiplex PCR, and its TCRdb copy is limited to in-frame clones, with some not included. This sample has approximately 150,000 clones, with around 90% found just once. A Seattle source enrolled patients during active infection and followed them longitudinally. The sequence was collected from a human donor with COVID-19, enrolled during active disease. The donor label of this sample is uncertain. The sequencing input was peripheral blood.

The CDR3 sequence is CASVGTGGREQYF. Written as DNA, the CDR3 is TGTGCCTCCGTCGGGACAGGGGGACGCGAGCAGTACTTC. The gene calls are TRBV6-5 and TRBJ2-7; 11 bases are a match to TRBD1. CDR1 MNHEY and CDR2 SVGAGI come from the germline V gene. J gave up 6 bases and V 11 bases, and 9 bases lay outside the gene matches. This CDR3 comprises 13 residues.